This T cell receptor beta chain originates from a study of blood T cells in healthy people across ages. Study-level information: Per every two T cells, about one barcoded beta molecule was captured by template switching. Study observations and caveats: A strong correlation between TCR beta diversity and naive T cell percentage was seen.

Primed by a sample-barcoded 5' primer and a J-beta primer mix, a second PCR proceeded for about 6 to 12 cycles. From each sample, at least 2.5 million paired-end reads containing CDR3 were obtained. TCRdb reprocessed the 5' RACE reads with MiXCR, giving one entry per CDR3 protein. The sample lists hundreds of thousands of distinct CDR3 sequences, more than 45% seen once, with 13% in the top ten. It was about 9.4 milliliters of peripheral blood that were drawn from each donor. This clonotype was recorded a few times. Its antigen is as yet unknown. V dropped 3 bases and J dropped 1 base, with 9 bases sitting between them. CDR3 length: 14 amino acids. Germline V lookup: CDR1 SGHTA, CDR2 FQGNSA.

The rearrangement uses TRBV7-2 and TRBJ2-5; D could derive from TRBD1 or TRBD2 (6 bases each). The TCR comes from a woman aged 80 or older in good health. The source material was blood. The CDR3: CASSFPGAQETQYF. Written as DNA, the CDR3 is TGTGCCAGCAGCTTTCCGGGGGCCCAAGAGACCCAGTACTTC.